This paragraph reports one T cell receptor beta chain. Cohort 3 donors counted as recovered after two negative PCRs, clearance, or resolved symptoms. In the authors' methods: Estimation of nucleated cell counts relied on the amplification of reference gene primers. Libraries were prepared by immunoSEQ multiplex PCR; TCRdb keeps only in-frame clonotypes and omits some of them. The V and J calls and clone size were taken over from that table, and D and trimming were inferred from the DNA. The data contain approximately 300,000 clones, approximately 90% of them singletons. The sample comes from a study of blood T cell repertoires in COVID-19. Across the whole study: From T cells, B-cell-depleted T cells, or PBMCs came the material, which was cDNA or gDNA.

Germline V lookup: CDR1 MGHDK, CDR2 SYGVNS. With 7 bases clipped from V and 5 bases from J, the junction kept 4 bases outside the gene matches. The CDR3 totals 12 residues. The rearrangement joins TRBV25-1 to TRBJ1-1, with 7 bases that match TRBD1. This receptor was obtained from a woman under 30 who had recovered from COVID-19. Sequencing used PBMCs or T cells enriched from blood (not recorded which). The CDR3 loop is CASTQGETEAFF. The CDR3 DNA reads as TGTGCCAGCACGCAGGGGGAAACTGAAGCTTTCTTT.